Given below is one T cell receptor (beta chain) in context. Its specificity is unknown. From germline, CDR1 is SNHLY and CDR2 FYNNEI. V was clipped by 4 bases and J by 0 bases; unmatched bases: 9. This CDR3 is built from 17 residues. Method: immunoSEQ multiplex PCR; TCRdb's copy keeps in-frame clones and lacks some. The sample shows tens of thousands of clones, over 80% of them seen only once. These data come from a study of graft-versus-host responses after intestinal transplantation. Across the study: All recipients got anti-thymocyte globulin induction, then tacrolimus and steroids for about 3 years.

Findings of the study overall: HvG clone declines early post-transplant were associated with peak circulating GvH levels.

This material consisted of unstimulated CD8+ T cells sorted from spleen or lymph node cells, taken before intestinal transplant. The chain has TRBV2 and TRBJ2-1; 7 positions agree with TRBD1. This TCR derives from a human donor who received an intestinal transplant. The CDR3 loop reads CASSAQGQLSSYNEQFF. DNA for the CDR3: TGTGCCAGCAGTGCGCAGGGACAGTTGAGCTCCTACAATGAGCAGTTCTTC.